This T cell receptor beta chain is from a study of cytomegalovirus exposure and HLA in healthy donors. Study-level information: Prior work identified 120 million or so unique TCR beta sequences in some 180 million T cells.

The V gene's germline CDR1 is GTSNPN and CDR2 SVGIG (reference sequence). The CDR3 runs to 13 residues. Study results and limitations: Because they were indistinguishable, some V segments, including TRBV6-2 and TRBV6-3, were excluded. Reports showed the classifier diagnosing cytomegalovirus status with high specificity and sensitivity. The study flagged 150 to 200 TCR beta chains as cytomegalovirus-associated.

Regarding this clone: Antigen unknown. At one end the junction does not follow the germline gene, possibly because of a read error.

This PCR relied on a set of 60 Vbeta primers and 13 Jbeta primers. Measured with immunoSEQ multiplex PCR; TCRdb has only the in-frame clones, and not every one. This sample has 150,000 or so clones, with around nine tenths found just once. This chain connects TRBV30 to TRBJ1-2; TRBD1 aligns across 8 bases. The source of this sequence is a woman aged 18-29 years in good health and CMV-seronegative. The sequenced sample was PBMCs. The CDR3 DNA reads TGTGCCTGGAGCGAGGACAGGGTCCATGGCTGCACCTTC. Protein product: CAWSEDRVHGCTF. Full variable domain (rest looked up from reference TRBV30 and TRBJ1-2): SQTIHQWPATLVQPVGSPLSLECTVEGTSNPNLYWYRQAAGRGLQLLFYSVGIGQISSEVPQNLSASRPQDRQFILSSKKLLLSDSGFYLCAWSEDRVHGCTFGSGTRLTVV.